One TCR beta chain is described in this entry. This sample is drawn from a study of neoadjuvant anti-PD-1 for oral cavity cancer. Documented time point: after neoadjuvant nivolumab, at surgical resection. The CDR3 consists of 15 residues. Looked up from germline, CDR1 is MGHDK and CDR2 is SYGVNS. V lost 4 bases to trimming and J lost 0 bases, with 12 bases between them. Method: immunoSEQ multiplex PCR; TCRdb's copy keeps in-frame clones and lacks some. Of about 42,000 clones listed, around 79% are singletons. Source: PBMCs, taken after nivolumab (anti-PD-1) treatment. The clonotype originates from a person aged 40 to 85 with oral cavity squamous cell carcinoma. The chain recombines TRBV25-1 with TRBJ1-1; the D gene is possibly TRBD1 (6 bases). The CDR3 loop reads CASSAKQGLNTEAFF. In DNA, the CDR3 is TGTGCCAGCAGTGCAAAACAGGGTTTGAACACTGAAGCTTTCTTT.